The sample holds a few counts of the clone carrying this T cell receptor (beta chain). The antigen remains undetermined. V lost 6 bases, J lost 7 bases, and 12 bases stayed unmatched. The CDR3 length is 15 residues. The germline CDR1 and CDR2 sequences are MNHEY and SMNVEV (reference sequence). This record belongs to a study of T cell responses to AZD1222 COVID-19 vaccine. Study context: The analysis combined second doses at about 4 or about 12 weeks.

Findings and caveats of the study: The study reported that nearly half of spike-specific TCRs target unmutated variant regions. Donor demographics were predominantly white British with a female majority; clonal diversity may be underestimated. The peak T cell response came first, and repertoires were sampled only after it.

Repertoires were generated with immunoSEQ multiplex PCR, while TCRdb's copy carries only in-frame clones and drops some. The data hold about 94,000 clones, with more than 70% observed a single time. The receptor was isolated from an adult in good health. This rearrangement joins TRBV27 to TRBJ2-1, with 7 bases fitting TRBD1. The material sequenced was peripheral blood, taken on day 0 of AZD1222 vaccination. The CDR3 coding sequence is TGTGCCAGCAGCTTAAATAGGGGGCGAGGGAATGAGCAGTTCTTC. This translates into CASSLNRGRGNEQFF.